This is a list of T cell receptor beta chains from one sample in a study of beta chain features in type 1 diabetes. Assay used: immunoSEQ multiplex PCR; TCRdb lists only in-frame clones, some missing. In the table there are 35,000 to 50,000 clones, 50% of which are singletons. Sequences were obtained from stem cell memory CD4+ T cells from blood. These receptor sequences come from a woman under 40 in good health. CDR3s include the opening cysteine and the closing phenylalanine or tryptophan. D genes are given only for firm matches. Clone sizes are given selectively: once, few, many, or a class where the clone is expanded.

clone_size,j_call,v_call,d_call,cdr3_nt,cdr3_aa
few,TRBJ2-7,TRBV6-6,TRBD1,TGTGCCAGCAGGGGACAGCCCTTCTTTTACTTC,CASRGQPFFYF
NA,TRBJ2-7,TRBV2,NA,TGTGCCAGCATGAATGAGAGGAGGAGCCACGAGCAGTACTTC,CASMNERRSHEQYF
NA,TRBJ1-4,TRBV15,NA,TGTGCCACCAGCAGTCTGGACAGTCTTAATGAAAAACTGTTTTTT,CATSSLDSLNEKLFF
few,TRBJ1-5,TRBV19,NA,TGTGCCAGTAGTATAGTGGTCAGAAGCAATCAGCCCCAGCATTTT,CASSIVVRSNQPQHF
NA,TRBJ2-7,TRBV7-9,NA,TGTGCCAGCAGCCGGGGAATAGCGCTTGGCGAGCAGTACTTC,CASSRGIALGEQYF
NA,TRBJ2-2,TRBV4-2,TRBD1,TGTGCCAGCAGCCCGGGACAGGGAAGGAAAGTGAACACCGGGGAGCTGTTTTTT,CASSPGQGRKVNTGELFF
few,TRBJ2-4,TRBV6-6,TRBD1,TGTGCCAGCAGTTACCCCACAGGGGCCGAGGGGAACATTCAGTACTTC,CASSYPTGAEGNIQYF
few,TRBJ2-1,TRBV7-9,TRBD2,TGTGCCAGCAGCTTAGGGGGCTGGACTAGCGGGAACCACAATGAGCAGTTCTTC,CASSLGGWTSGNHNEQFF
NA,TRBJ2-3,TRBV19,NA,TGTGCCAGTAGTATGTTTCAAGCGTATACGCAGTATTTT,CASSMFQAYTQYF
NA,TRBJ2-7,TRBV7-2,NA,TGTGCCAGCAGCTTAGATGGGCCGCTCTCCTACGAGCAGTACTTC,CASSLDGPLSYEQYF
NA,TRBJ2-7,TRBV9,NA,TGTGCCAGCAGCGTAGTCCTCTCCAGGGGCCCCTCCTACGAGCAGTACTTC,CASSVVLSRGPSYEQYF
few,TRBJ1-4,TRBV7-2,NA,TGTGCCAGCAGCTTGACAGGAAATAATGAAAAACTGTTTTTT,CASSLTGNNEKLFF
few,TRBJ2-6,TRBV5-4,NA,TGTGCCAGCAGCTTGGTTCCGGGAGCGCTCTCTGGGGCCAACGTCCTGACTTTC,CASSLVPGALSGANVLTF
once,TRBJ1-2,TRBV6-5,NA,TGTGCCAGCAGTGCTACAGGGTATGGCTACACCTTC,CASSATGYGYTF
NA,TRBJ2-3,TRBV28,NA,TGTGCCAGCAGGACGACTACCGCGGCAGATACGCAGTATTTT,CASRTTTAADTQYF
NA,TRBJ2-1,TRBV7-2,TRBD2,TGCGCCAGCAGCCACCCCAAAGCGGGAGAGTACTACAATGAGCAGTTCTTC,CASSHPKAGEYYNEQFF
NA,TRBJ1-2,TRBV18,TRBD1,TGTGCCAGCTCACAAAGTGACAGGGTCGACTATGGCTACACCTTC,CASSQSDRVDYGYTF
NA,TRBJ2-5,TRBV7-2,TRBD2,TGTGCCAGCACCGAGGGACTAGCGGGATATCGGGCAGAGACCCAGTACTTC,CASTEGLAGYRAETQYF
few,TRBJ2-4,TRBV2,TRBD1,TGTGCCAGCAGCGCGGACAGGGGAAACATTCAGTACTTC,CASSADRGNIQYF
NA,TRBJ1-5,TRBV23-1,NA,TGCGCCAGGCTCCGACAGGGCAATCAGCCCCAGCATTTT,CARLRQGNQPQHF
NA,TRBJ2-7,TRBV5-1,TRBD2,TGCGCCAGCAGCTTGGTGGCGGGAGTCCCCTACGAGCAGTACTTC,CASSLVAGVPYEQYF
NA,TRBJ2-1,TRBV2,TRBD2,TGTGCCAGCAGTGAAGGGTGGCTAGCGGGAGGGTGCGGATTCTTC,CASSEGWLAGGCGFF
NA,TRBJ2-3,TRBV5-1,TRBD1,TGCGCCAGCAGCAAGGGACAGAGCACAGATACGCAGTATTTT,CASSKGQSTDTQYF
NA,TRBJ2-1,TRBV7-3,TRBD2,TGTGCCAGCAGCCAGATAGCGGGACCCGGTCACAATGAGCAGTTCTTC,CASSQIAGPGHNEQFF
NA,TRBJ2-6,TRBV30,NA,TGTGCCTGGAGTCTACTAGTTCGAGGGGCCAACGTCCTGACTTTC,CAWSLLVRGANVLTF
NA,TRBJ1-1,TRBV2,TRBD1,TGTGCCAGCAGGGACAGGTCGAACACTGAAGCTTTCTTT,CASRDRSNTEAFF
few,TRBJ1-1,TRBV7-9,NA,TGTGCCAGCAGCTCACAGCGGATGAACACTGAAGCTTTCTTT,CASSSQRMNTEAFF
NA,TRBJ2-7,TRBV4-1,TRBD2,TGCGCCAGCAGCCAAGGTGCTAGCGGGAGATCCGAGCAGTACTTC,CASSQGASGRSEQYF
NA,TRBJ2-3,TRBV2,TRBD1,TGTGCCAGCAGAGAAGTCGGACAGGTGGATACGCAGTATTTT,CASREVGQVDTQYF
once,TRBJ2-2,TRBV7-9,TRBD1,TGTGCCAGCAGCACGACAGGGTTCCAGGGGGAGCTGTTTTTT,CASSTTGFQGELFF
NA,TRBJ2-5,TRBV5-5,TRBD1,TGTGCCAGCAGCTACCCGACAGGGGGCGAGGGAGAGACCCAGTACTTC,CASSYPTGGEGETQYF
NA,TRBJ2-1,TRBV5-1,NA,TGCGCCAGCAGCCTGGAAGTTGGGGGAGGAGGCCACAATGAGCAGTTCTTC,CASSLEVGGGGHNEQFF
NA,TRBJ2-1,TRBV29-1,NA,TGCAGCGGGGCGGGTAGCCCCCATTACAATGAGCAGTTCTTC,CSGAGSPHYNEQFF
few,TRBJ2-7,TRBV6-5,TRBD2,TGTGCCAGCAGTAGATATAGCGGGAGCTCCTACGAGCAGTACTTC,CASSRYSGSSYEQYF
NA,TRBJ1-4,TRBV5-4,NA,TGTGCCAGCAGCTTGGGCTCTGGGGGGGCGGCCATCTCTGGTGAAAAACTGTTTTTT,CASSLGSGGAAISGEKLFF
once,TRBJ1-6,TRBV7-2,TRBD1,TGTGCCAGCAGCTTATATGGGACAGGGGGGACTTCACCCCTCCACTTT,CASSLYGTGGTSPLHF
NA,TRBJ2-7,TRBV9,TRBD2,TGTGCCAGCAGCGTAGCTAGCGGGGGATCCTACGAGCAGTACTTC,CASSVASGGSYEQYF
NA,TRBJ1-5,TRBV28,TRBD1,TGTGCCAGCAGCCCACCGGGACAGGGTAATCAGCCCCAGCATTTT,CASSPPGQGNQPQHF
NA,TRBJ1-5,TRBV7-9,TRBD1,TGTGCCAGCAGCCGAGTAGGACAGGGGTATCAGCCCCAGCATTTT,CASSRVGQGYQPQHF
NA,TRBJ2-1,TRBV28,NA,TGTGCCAGCCAGGAGAGGGATGAGCAGTTCTTC,CASQERDEQFF
once,TRBJ1-4,TRBV18,NA,TGTGCCAGCTCAGAGGGTACTAATGAAAAACTGTTTTTT,CASSEGTNEKLFF
NA,TRBJ2-1,TRBV7-2,NA,TGTGCCAGCAGCTTAGTGGGAGGCAATGAGCAGTTCTTC,CASSLVGGNEQFF
NA,TRBJ2-5,TRBV25-1,NA,TGTGCCAGCAGTGTGGGGGGGGCTCAAGAGACCCAGTACTTC,CASSVGGAQETQYF
NA,TRBJ2-5,TRBV5-1,NA,TGCGCCAGTCGGGGGAACATACAAGAGACCCAGTACTTC,CASRGNIQETQYF
NA,TRBJ2-5,TRBV9,NA,TGTGCCAGCAGCGGGTCCCTCAGGGAGACCCAGTACTTC,CASSGSLRETQYF
few,TRBJ2-7,TRBV4-1,TRBD1,TGCGCCAGCAGCCAAGAGAAAGGACAGGGGGCCCACGAGCAGTACTTC,CASSQEKGQGAHEQYF
NA,TRBJ2-4,TRBV19,TRBD1,TGTGCCAGTAGTATCGGGGACAGGGGGCTAGCCAAAAACATTCAGTACTTC,CASSIGDRGLAKNIQYF
NA,TRBJ2-1,TRBV29-1,TRBD2,TGCACCGGAGGCGGGAGGGCCTACAATGAGCAGTTCTTC,CTGGGRAYNEQFF